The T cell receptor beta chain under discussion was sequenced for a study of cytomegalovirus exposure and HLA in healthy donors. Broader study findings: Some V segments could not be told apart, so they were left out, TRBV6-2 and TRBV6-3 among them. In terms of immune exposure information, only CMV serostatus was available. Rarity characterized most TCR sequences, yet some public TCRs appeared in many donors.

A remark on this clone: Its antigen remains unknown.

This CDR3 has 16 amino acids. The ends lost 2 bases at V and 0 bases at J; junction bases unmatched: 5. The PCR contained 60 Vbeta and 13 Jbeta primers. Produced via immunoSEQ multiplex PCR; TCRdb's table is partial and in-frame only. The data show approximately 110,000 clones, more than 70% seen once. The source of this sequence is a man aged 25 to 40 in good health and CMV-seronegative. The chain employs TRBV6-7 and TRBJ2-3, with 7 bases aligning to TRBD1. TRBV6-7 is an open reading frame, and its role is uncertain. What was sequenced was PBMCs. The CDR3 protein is CASSYPGTASTDTQYF. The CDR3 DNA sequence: TGTGCCAGCAGTTACCCCGGGACAGCAAGCACAGATACGCAGTATTTT.